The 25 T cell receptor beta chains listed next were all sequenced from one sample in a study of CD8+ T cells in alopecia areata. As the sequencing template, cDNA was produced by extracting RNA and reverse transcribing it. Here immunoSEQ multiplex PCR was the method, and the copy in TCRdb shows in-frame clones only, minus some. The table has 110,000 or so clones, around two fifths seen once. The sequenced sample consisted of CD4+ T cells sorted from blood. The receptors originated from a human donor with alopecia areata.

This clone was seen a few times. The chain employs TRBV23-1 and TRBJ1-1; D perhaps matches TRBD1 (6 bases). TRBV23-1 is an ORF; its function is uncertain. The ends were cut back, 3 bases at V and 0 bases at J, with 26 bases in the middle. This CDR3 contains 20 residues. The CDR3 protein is CASSHQGGMTGGDMNTEAFF. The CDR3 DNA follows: TGCGCCAGCAGTCACCAGGGCGGGATGACAGGTGGGGACATGAACACTGAAGCTTTCTTT.

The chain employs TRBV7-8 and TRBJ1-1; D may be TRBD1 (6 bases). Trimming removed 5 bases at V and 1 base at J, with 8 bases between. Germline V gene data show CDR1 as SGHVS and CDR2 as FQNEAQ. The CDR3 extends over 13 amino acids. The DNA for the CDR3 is TGTGCCAGCAGCCGGGACACGAACACTGAAGCTTTCTTT. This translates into CASSRDTNTEAFF.

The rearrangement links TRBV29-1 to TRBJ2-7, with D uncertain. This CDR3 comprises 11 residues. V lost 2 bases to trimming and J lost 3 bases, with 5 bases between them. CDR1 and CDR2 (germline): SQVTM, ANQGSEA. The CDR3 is CSVEHLYEQYF. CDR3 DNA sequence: TGCAGCGTTGAACACCTCTACGAGCAGTACTTC.

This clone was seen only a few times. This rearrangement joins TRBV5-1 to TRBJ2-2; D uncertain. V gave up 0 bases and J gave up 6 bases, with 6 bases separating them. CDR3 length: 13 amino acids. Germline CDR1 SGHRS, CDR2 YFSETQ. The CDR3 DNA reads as TGCGCCAGCAGCTTGGTACCGGCCGGGGAGCTGTTTTTT. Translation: CASSLVPAGELFF.

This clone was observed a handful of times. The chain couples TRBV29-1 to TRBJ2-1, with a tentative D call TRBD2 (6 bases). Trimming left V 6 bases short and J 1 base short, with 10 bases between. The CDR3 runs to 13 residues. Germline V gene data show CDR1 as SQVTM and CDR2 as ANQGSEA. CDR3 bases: TGCAGCGTCAATAGCGGTTCCTACAATGAGCAGTTCTTC. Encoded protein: CSVNSGSYNEQFF.

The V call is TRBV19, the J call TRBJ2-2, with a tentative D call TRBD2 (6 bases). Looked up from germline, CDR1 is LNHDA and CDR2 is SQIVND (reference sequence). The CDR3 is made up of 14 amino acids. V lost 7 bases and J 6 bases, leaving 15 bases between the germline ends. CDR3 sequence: CASITGVNSGELFF. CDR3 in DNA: TGTGCCAGTATTACGGGAGTCAATTCCGGGGAGCTGTTTTTT.

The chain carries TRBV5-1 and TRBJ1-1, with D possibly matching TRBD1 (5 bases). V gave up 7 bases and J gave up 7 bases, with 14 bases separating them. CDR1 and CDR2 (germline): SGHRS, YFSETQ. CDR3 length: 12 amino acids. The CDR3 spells CASRREGYEAFF. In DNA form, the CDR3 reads TGCGCCAGCCGCAGGGAAGGATATGAAGCTTTCTTT.

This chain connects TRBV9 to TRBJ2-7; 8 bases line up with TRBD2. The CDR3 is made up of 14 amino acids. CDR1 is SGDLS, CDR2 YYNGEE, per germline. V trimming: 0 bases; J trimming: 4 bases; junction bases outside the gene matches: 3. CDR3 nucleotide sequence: TGTGCCAGCAGCGTAGGGCAGCGGGGGTACGAGCAGTACTTC. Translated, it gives CASSVGQRGYEQYF. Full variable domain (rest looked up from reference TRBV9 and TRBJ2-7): DSGVTQTPKHLITATGQRVTLRCSPRSGDLSVYWYQQSLDQGLQFLIQYYNGEERAKGNILERFSAQQFPDLHSELNLSSLELGDSALYFCASSVGQRGYEQYFGPGTRLTVT.

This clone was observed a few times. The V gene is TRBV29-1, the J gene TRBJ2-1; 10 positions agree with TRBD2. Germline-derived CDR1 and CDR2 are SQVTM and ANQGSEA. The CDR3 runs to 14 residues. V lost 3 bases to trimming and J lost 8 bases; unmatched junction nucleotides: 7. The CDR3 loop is CSVDGAGGRDEQFF. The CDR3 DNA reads TGCAGCGTTGATGGAGCGGGAGGGCGGGATGAGCAGTTCTTC.

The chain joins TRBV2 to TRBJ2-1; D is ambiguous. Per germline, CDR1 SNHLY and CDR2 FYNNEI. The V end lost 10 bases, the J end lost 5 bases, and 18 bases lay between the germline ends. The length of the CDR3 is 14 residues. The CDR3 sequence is CATLGIGGDNEQFF. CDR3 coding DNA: TGTGCCACCCTGGGAATAGGCGGCGACAATGAGCAGTTCTTC.

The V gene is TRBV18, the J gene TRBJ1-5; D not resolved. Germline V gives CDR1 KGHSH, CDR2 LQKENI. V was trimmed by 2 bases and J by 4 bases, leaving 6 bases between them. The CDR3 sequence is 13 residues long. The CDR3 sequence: CASSPGRNQPQHF. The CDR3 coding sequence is TGTGCCAGCTCACCAGGTAGGAATCAGCCCCAGCATTTT.

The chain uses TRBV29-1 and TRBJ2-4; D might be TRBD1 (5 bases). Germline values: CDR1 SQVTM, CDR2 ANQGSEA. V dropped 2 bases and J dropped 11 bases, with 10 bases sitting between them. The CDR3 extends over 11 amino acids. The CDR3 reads CSVEQGRVQYF. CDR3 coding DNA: TGCAGCGTTGAACAGGGAAGGGTTCAGTACTTC.

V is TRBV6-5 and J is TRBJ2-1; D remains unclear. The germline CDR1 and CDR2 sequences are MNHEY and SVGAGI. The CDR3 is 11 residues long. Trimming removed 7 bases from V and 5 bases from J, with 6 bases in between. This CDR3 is CASKANNEQFF. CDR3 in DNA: TGTGCCAGCAAGGCGAACAATGAGCAGTTCTTC.

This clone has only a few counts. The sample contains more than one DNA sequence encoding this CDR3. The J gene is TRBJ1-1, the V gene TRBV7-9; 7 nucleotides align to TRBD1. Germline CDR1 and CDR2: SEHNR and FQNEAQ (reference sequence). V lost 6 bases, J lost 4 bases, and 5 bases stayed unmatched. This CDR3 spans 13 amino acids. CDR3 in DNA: TGTGCCAGCAGTTCACAGGGGCTCACTGAAGCTTTCTTT. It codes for CASSSQGLTEAFF.

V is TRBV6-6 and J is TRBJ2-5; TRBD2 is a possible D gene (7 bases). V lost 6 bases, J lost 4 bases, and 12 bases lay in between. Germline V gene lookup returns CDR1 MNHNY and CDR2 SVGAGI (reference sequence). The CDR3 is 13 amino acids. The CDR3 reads CASSNREGETQYF. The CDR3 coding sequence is TGTGCCAGCAGCAACAGGGAGGGAGAGACCCAGTACTTC.

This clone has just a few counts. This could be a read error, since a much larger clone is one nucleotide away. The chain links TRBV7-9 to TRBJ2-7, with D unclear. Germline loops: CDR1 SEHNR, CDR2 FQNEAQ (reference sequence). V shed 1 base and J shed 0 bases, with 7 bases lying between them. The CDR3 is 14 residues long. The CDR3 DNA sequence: TGTGCCAGCAGCTTAGGAGTGAGCTCCTACGAGCAGTACTTC. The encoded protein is CASSLGVSSYEQYF.

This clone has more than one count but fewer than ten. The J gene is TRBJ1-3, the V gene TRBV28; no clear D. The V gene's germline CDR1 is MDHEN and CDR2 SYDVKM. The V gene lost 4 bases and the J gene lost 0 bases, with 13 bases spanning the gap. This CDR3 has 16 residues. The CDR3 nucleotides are TGTGCCAGCAGTTCAGGCGGCCGGAGCTCTGGAAACACCATATATTTT. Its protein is CASSSGGRSSGNTIYF.

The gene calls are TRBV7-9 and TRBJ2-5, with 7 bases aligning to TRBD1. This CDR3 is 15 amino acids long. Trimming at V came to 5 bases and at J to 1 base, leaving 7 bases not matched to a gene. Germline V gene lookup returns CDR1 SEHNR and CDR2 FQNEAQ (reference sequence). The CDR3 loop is CASSRQGQPQETQYF. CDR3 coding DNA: TGTGCCAGCAGCCGACAGGGACAGCCCCAAGAGACCCAGTACTTC.

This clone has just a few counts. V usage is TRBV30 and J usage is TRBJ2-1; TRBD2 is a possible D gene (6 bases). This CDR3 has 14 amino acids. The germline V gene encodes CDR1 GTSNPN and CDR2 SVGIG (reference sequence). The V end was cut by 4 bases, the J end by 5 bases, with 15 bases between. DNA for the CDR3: TGTGCCTGGACCAGGACGGGAGCCCACAATGAGCAGTTCTTC. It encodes CAWTRTGAHNEQFF.

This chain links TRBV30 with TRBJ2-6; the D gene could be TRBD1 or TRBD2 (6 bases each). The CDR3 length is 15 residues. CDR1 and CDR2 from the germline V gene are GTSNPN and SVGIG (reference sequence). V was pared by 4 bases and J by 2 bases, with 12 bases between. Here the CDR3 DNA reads TGTGCCTGGAAAGATGGGGGGCCTGGGGCCAACGTCCTGACTTTC. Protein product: CAWKDGGPGANVLTF.

The CDR3 sequence: CASSLGLAGGSYEQYF. The DNA for the CDR3 is TGTGCCAGCAGCTTAGGACTAGCGGGGGGCTCCTACGAGCAGTACTTC. The rearrangement joins TRBV7-2 to TRBJ2-7; TRBD2 agrees at 13 bases. The germline V gene has CDR1 SGHTA and CDR2 FQGNSA. This CDR3 region has 16 residues. V dropped 1 base and J dropped 0; count of bases not matched to a gene: 0.

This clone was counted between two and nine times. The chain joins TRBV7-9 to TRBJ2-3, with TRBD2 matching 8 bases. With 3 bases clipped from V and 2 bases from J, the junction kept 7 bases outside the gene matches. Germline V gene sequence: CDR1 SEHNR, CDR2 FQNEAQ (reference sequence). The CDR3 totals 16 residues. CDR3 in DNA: TGTGCCAGCAGCTTCGGGGGGGCCAGTCCCACAGATACGCAGTATTTT. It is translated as CASSFGGASPTDTQYF.

CDR3 protein: CASRHGTAPYEQYF. Here the CDR3 DNA reads TGTGCCAGCAGGCATGGGACGGCCCCCTACGAGCAGTACTTC. The J gene is TRBJ2-7, the V gene TRBV28; D tentatively fits TRBD1 or TRBD2 (5 bases each). There are 14 residues in the CDR3. Germline V lookup: CDR1 MDHEN, CDR2 SYDVKM. Trimming cost V 6 bases and J 2 bases, with 14 bases left between them.

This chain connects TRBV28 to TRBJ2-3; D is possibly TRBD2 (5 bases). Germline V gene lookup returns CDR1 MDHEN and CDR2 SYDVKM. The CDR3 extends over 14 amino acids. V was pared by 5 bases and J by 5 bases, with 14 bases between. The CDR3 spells CASSEVAFGDTQYF. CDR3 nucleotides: TGTGCCAGCAGTGAGGTAGCGTTCGGAGATACGCAGTATTTT.

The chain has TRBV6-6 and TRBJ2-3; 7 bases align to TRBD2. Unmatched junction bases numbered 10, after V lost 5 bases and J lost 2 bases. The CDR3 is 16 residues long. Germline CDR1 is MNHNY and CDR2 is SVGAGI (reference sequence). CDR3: CASSLTAGLSTDTQYF. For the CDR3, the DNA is TGTGCCAGCAGTCTTACTGCGGGACTATCCACAGATACGCAGTATTTT.